Listed here are 5 T cell receptor beta chains from one sample, sequenced in a study of OX40 agonist ivuxolimab in advanced cancers. TCRdb's table, derived via immunoSEQ multiplex PCR, lists solely in-frame clones and lacks some. The sample lists approximately 82,000 clones, around 85% occurring once. The source material was CD4+ or CD8+ T cells sorted from blood, sampled in a trial of the OX40 agonist ivuxolimab. These receptors were obtained from an adult with an advanced solid tumor such as melanoma, head and neck, liver or kidney cancer.

This chain connects TRBV5-1 to TRBJ2-2; D call uncertain. The germline V gene has CDR1 SGHRS and CDR2 YFSETQ. Trimming pared 1 base from V and 4 bases from J, leaving 8 bases between. This CDR3 is 14 amino acids long. The CDR3 loop reads CASSLSQTTGELFF. CDR3 coding DNA: TGCGCCAGCAGCTTGAGCCAGACCACCGGGGAGCTGTTTTTT. The full variable domain, with the rest looked up from reference TRBV5-1 and TRBJ2-2, is KAGVTQTPRYLIKTRGQQVTLSCSPISGHRSVSWYQQTPGQGLQFLFEYFSETQRNKGNFPGRFSGRQFSNSRSEMNVSTLELGDSALYLCASSLSQTTGELFFGEGSRLTVL.

The J gene is TRBJ1-2, the V gene TRBV6-5; possibly TRBD1 for D (5 bases). The CDR3 is 14 residues long. V was shortened by 5 bases and J by 3 bases, with 13 bases between the two germline ends. Per the germline V gene, CDR1 is MNHEY and CDR2 is SVGAGI. CDR3: CASSRRQSYYGYTF. The CDR3 DNA reads TGTGCCAGCAGTCGCCGACAGTCTTACTATGGCTACACCTTC.

V and J are TRBV6-1 and TRBJ1-5; D is unclear. This CDR3 region has 13 residues. Germline lookup yields CDR1 MNHNS and CDR2 SASEGT. V was pared by 2 bases and J by 3 bases, with 5 bases between. CDR3 sequence: CASSEQHNQPQHF. DNA for the CDR3: TGTGCCAGCAGTGAACAGCACAATCAGCCCCAGCATTTT.

The CDR3 sequence is CASSILTGAEQYF. The CDR3 DNA follows: TGTGCCAGTAGTATATTGACAGGGGCCGAGCAGTACTTC. The chain links TRBV19 to TRBJ2-7; TRBD1 aligns across 8 bases. V shed 2 bases and J 6 bases; nucleotides not matched to a gene: 3. In germline, CDR1 is LNHDA, CDR2 SQIVND (reference sequence). The CDR3 consists of 13 residues.

This chain links TRBV7-7 with TRBJ2-5, with D perhaps being TRBD1 or TRBD2 (5 bases each). This CDR3 is 14 amino acids long. The germline gives CDR1 SSHAT, CDR2 FNYEAQ (reference sequence). The ends were cut back, 2 bases at V and 1 base at J, with 8 bases in the middle. CDR3 bases: TGTGCCAGCAGCTTACTTGGGGGCCAAGAGACCCAGTACTTC. It is translated as CASSLLGGQETQYF.